The rows below give T cell receptor beta chains drawn from one sample of a study of blood T cell repertoires in COVID-19. Produced via immunoSEQ multiplex PCR; TCRdb's table is partial and in-frame only. The table records about 220,000 clones, about nine tenths of them present only once. The sample taken for sequencing was PBMCs or T cells enriched from blood (not recorded which). The receptors stem from a woman aged 40 to 55 with acute COVID-19. Each CDR3 is given with its conserved first and last residue. Fields, in order: V gene, D gene, CDR3 protein. D genes are given only for firm matches.

TRBV27 TRBD1 CASSLSGQGRTEAFF
TRBV15 . CATSRTSGWGVEDEKLFF
TRBV3-1/TRBV3-2 TRBD1 CASSDKLCLDPGQGNQPQHF
TRBV27 . CASNFGDTRTSAYGYTF
TRBV5-1 . CASSLGLQGPQHF
TRBV6-2/TRBV6-3 . CASSYLGGGGEKLFF
TRBV29-1 . CSVEGQGVGTEAFF
TRBV5-5 . CASSLTTKNYGYTF
TRBV28 . CACTGGARGYTF
TRBV2 . CASSETGGLQGQPQHF
TRBV19 TRBD1 CASSYLQGHFGTEAFF
TRBV24-1 TRBD2 CATSDLRLAGGVEQFF
TRBV6-7 TRBD2 CAAPGGASSEQYF
TRBV5-1 . CASGRTGQLHEQYF
TRBV15 . CATSKQQGRGNSPLHF
TRBV7-2 . CASTVWGQNTGELFF
TRBV3-1/TRBV3-2 TRBD2 CASRNGRNEQFF
TRBV12-3/TRBV12-4 . CASSPARRGELFF
TRBV4-2 TRBD1 CASSQDQRTGVF
TRBV7-6 . CASSPWDGAKGGYTF
TRBV28 . CASSSLRASYNEQFF
TRBV7-2 TRBD1 CASSRRTGGSDYGYTF
TRBV18 TRBD2 CASSPPIAGGRTEQFF
TRBV7-9 . CASTSGYSYNEQFF
TRBV19 . CASSTDRYGQPQHF
TRBV19 . CASSTGAGVSTEAFF
TRBV7-2 TRBD2 CASRGGGTDTQYF
TRBV30 . CAWSGWAPGYGYTF
TRBV19 TRBD2 CASSKWGGPSGANVLTF
TRBV19 TRBD1 CASSRAGGDYGYTF
TRBV30 . CAWSGQLNQPQHF
TRBV2 TRBD2 CASWTGGIGEQYF
TRBV5-1 . CASSFGGGRDKAGYTF
TRBV24-1 TRBD1 CATSDPGQVNQPQHF
TRBV7-2 . CASSLAGSSGNTIYF
TRBV4-1 TRBD2 CASSQRLAGDLGPDEQFF
TRBV6-5 . CASRPRSPGVIAFF
TRBV5-5 . CASSLMLEGGGQPQHF
TRBV3-1/TRBV3-2 TRBD1 CASSQHTGARAYGYTF
TRBV30 . CAWSATRTGRGGYGYTF
TRBV9 TRBD1 CASSAGQGSNQPQHF
TRBV19 . CASSPPGVDRETQYF
TRBV5-1 . CASSLFSSGELFF
TRBV19 TRBD1 CASSIDLPGQGVPGYGYTF
TRBV19 TRBD1 CASSSRDRGYNQPQHF
TRBV6-2/TRBV6-3 . CASSPGSQETQYF
TRBV30 TRBD2 CAWSQEYGGGAIGELFF
TRBV25-1 . CASRGRYGYNEQFF
TRBV5-1 TRBD2 CASSLTSGGNNEQFF